Listed here is a single TCR beta chain. No antigen is known for it. Base qualities were left out, and no much larger clone turns up one base away. The collaborating institutions used their own protocols to collect whole blood in K2EDTA tubes. For TCRbeta analysis, collaborator samples were shipped as frozen whole blood, as isolated PBMCs, or as DNA extracted from either sample type. The immunoSEQ Assay, a bias-controlled multiplex PCR, was used to amplify TCRbeta CDR3 regions from genomic DNA. The authors' pipeline ran thus. Nucleated cell counts per sample were estimated from amplification of reference gene primers within the assay. To quantify the absolute abundance of each unique TCRbeta CDR3 rearrangement, sequence reads were collapsed and filtered. Productive Simpson clonality was computed per sample as the square root of Simpson's diversity index over productive rearrangements. TCRdb holds this immuneACCESS table with in-frame rearrangements only. Some clones are missing; in checked studies, unresolved V genes explain under half, and the rest has no known cause. V, J and clone size were drawn from that table, and D and trimming were deduced from the DNA. This sample lists tens of thousands of clones; 80% to 90% were detected once. Of the sample, 20% to 25% falls within the top ten clones.

This sample was included in a study of blood T cell repertoires in COVID-19 (TCRdb year 2020). About the study as a whole: Samples covering the acute and convalescent phases of COVID-19 were provided by collaborators in the United States, Italy and Spain. The prospective study material was composed of cDNA or gDNA derived from T cells, B-cell-depleted T cells, or PBMCs. Subjects who had been exposed to COVID-19, were actively infected with it, or had recovered from it provided the deeply sampled blood TCRbeta repertoires that made up the dataset. The repertoires were made available in a free public database intended to serve as a resource for research on the immune response to SARS-CoV-2. The samples were drawn from the first 160 participants of the ongoing ImmuneRACE study and from some 1,300 subjects provided by 6 global collaborators. The sample metadata nearly always contained a de-identified subject ID, COVID-19 status, age in years and sex. Where available, HLA class I and class II types were taken from metadata supplied by the sample provider and were not determined by assay-based typing.

The paper as a whole reports these results and caveats: The quantity of clinical and demographic metadata differed by source and by participant and was supplied without curation.

CDR1 and CDR2 (SGHDN, FVKESK) derive from the germline V gene. The CDR3 measures 12 amino acids from cysteine to phenylalanine. CDR3 DNA only is kept here, 36 bases in frame from base 1. Trimming takes 3 bases off V and 8 bases off J; junction bases not matched to a gene: 2. The source is a woman aged 70-85 years with acute or convalescent COVID-19. This chain joins TRBV14 to TRBJ1-2; the junction holds 8 bases that match TRBD1. What was sequenced was peripheral blood. The CDR3 corresponds to CASSQDRVGYTF. DNA sequence: TGTGCCAGCAGCCAGGACAGGGTCGGCTACACCTTC.